This T cell receptor beta chain was captured in a study of radiation and T cells in renal cell carcinoma. In the study overall: Nephrectomy followed 15 Gy stereotactic body radiation by 4 weeks.

Sample time point: baseline pretreatment blood. The treatment: 15 Gy SBRT to primary tumor, nephrectomy 4 weeks later. Points from the study as a whole: Top tumor clonotypes rose in blood 2 weeks post-radiation, then contracted. Without pretreatment biopsies, baseline tumor clonotype presence was undetermined.

For this clone: Its antigen is as yet unknown.

CDR3 size: 12 residues. Germline V CDR1 and CDR2: SGHRS, YFSETQ. Trimming left V 7 bases short and J 3 bases short, with 10 bases between. Assay: immunoSEQ multiplex PCR; the TCRdb copy retains only in-frame clones and omits some. The table records some 150,000 clones, approximately 82% of them present only once. The sequencing used blood, collected from a patient whose treatment included radiotherapy and nephrectomy. The J gene is TRBJ2-5, the V gene TRBV5-1; D remains unclear. The TCR sequence derives from a woman aged 45-65 years with renal cell carcinoma. CDR3 nucleotides: TGCGCCAGCGGAAGTGGGGAAGAGACCCAGTACTTC. Its protein is CASGSGEETQYF.